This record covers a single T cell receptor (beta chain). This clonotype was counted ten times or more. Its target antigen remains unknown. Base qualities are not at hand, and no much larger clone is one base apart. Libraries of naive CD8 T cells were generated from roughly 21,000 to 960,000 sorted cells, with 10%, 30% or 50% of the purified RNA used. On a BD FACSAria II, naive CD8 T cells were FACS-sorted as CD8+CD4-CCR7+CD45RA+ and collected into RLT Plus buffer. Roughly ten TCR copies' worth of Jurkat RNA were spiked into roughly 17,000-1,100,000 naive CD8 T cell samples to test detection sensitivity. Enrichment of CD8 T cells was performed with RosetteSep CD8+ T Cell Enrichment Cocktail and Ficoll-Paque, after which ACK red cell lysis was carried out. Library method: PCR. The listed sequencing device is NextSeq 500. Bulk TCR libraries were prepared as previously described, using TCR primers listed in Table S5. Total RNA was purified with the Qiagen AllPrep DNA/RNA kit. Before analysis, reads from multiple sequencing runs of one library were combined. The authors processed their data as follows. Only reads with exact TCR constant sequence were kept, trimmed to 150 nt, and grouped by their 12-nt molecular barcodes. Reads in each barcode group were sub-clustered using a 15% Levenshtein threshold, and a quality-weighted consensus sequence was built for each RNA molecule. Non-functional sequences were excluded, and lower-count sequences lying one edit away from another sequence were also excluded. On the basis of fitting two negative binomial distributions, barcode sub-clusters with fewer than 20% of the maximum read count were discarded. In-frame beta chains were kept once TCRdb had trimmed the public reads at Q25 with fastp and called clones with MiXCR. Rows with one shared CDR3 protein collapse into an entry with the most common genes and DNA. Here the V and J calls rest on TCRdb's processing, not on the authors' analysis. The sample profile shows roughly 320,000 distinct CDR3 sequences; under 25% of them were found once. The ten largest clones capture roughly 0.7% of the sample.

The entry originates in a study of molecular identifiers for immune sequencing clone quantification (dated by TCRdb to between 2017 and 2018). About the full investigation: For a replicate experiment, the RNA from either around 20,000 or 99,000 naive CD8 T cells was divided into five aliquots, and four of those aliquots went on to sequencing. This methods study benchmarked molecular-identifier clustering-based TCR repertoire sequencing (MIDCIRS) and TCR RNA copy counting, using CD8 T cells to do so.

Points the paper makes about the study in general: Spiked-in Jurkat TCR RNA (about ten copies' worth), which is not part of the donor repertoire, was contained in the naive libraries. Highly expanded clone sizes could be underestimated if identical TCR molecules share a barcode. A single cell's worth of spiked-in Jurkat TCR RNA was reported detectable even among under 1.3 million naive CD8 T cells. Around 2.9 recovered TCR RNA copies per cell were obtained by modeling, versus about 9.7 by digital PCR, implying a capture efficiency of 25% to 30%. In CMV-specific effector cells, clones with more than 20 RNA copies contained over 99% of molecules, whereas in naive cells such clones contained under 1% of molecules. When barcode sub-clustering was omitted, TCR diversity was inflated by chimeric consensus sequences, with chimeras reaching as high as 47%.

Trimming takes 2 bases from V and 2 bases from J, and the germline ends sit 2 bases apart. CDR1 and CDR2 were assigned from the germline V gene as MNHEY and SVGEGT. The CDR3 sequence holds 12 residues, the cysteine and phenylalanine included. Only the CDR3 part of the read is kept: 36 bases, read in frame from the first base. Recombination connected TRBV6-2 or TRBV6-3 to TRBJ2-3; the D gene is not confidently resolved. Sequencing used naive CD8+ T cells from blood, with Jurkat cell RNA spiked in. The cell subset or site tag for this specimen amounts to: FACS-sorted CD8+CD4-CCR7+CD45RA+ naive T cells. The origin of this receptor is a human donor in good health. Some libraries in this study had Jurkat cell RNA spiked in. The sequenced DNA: TGTGCCAGCAGTTACGCCACAGATACGCAGTATTTT. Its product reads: CASSYATDTQYF.